This TCR beta chain originates from a study of CD8+ T cells in alopecia areata. Germline CDR1 and CDR2: LNHDA and SQIVND (reference sequence). J lost 4 bases, V lost 5 bases, and 11 bases had no gene match. This CDR3 region has 16 residues. Punch biopsies of lesional scalp, plus peripheral blood, were taken from alopecia areata patients. The authors extracted RNA and reverse transcribed it into cDNA as the sequencing template. Generated by immunoSEQ multiplex PCR, the TCRdb table keeps only in-frame clones and is missing some. The data show 14,000 or so clones, over 55% seen once. The chain has TRBV19 and TRBJ2-5; 9 bases map to TRBD1. This receptor was obtained from a human donor with alopecia areata. Material: skin, obtained at week 0. The CDR3 protein is CASSPRTGDVGETQYF. CDR3 bases: TGTGCCAGTAGTCCGCGGACAGGGGATGTCGGAGAGACCCAGTACTTC.